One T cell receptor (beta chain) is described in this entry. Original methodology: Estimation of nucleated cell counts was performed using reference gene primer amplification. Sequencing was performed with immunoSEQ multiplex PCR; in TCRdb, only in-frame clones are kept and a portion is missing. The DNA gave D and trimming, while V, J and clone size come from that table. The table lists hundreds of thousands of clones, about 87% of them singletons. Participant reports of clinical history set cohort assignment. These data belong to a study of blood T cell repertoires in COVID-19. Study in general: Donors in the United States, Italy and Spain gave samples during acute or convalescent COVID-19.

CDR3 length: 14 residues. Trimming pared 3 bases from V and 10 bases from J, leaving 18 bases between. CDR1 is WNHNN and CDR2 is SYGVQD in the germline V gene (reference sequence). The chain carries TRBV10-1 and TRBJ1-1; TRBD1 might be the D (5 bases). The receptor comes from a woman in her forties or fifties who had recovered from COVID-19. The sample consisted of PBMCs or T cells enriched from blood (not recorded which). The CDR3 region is CASSDFRQPQAAFF. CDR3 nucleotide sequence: TGCGCCAGCAGTGACTTCCGACAGCCACAAGCAGCTTTCTTT.